Sequencing of this TCR beta chain was carried out in a study of cytomegalovirus exposure and HLA in healthy donors. Overall study findings and caveats: The majority of TCR sequences were rare, yet some public TCRs appeared in many donors.

Concerning this clone itself: No antigen is known for it. The junction does not match germline at one end; this may be a read error.

Clones were sequenced by immunoSEQ multiplex PCR, and TCRdb holds only the in-frame ones, with some missing. This repertoire shows 150,000 to 250,000 clones, 84% found once; its top ten account for 13%. The CDR3 length is 16 residues. In germline, CDR1 is SSHAT, CDR2 FNYEAQ (reference sequence). The clonotype was recovered from a woman aged 25 to 39 in good health and CMV-seropositive. The specimen was PBMCs. The chain recombines TRBV7-7 with TRBJ2-1; 11 nucleotides agree with TRBD2. CDR3 protein: CASSSISGRALNEQFF. CDR3 nucleotide sequence: TGTGCTAGCAGCTCGATTAGCGGGAGGGCCCTAAATGAGCAGTTCTTC.